The T cell receptor (beta chain) described here comes from a study of blood T cell repertoires in COVID-19. The V and J ends lost 4 bases and 3 bases, in that order; junction bases with no gene match: 6. Germline CDR1 and CDR2: SGHRS and YFSETQ. The CDR3 runs to 14 residues. Sequencing used immunoSEQ multiplex PCR; TCRdb keeps in-frame clones, though not all of them. Of 65,000 to 100,000 clones in the sample, around 88% are singletons; the top ten hold around 4.8%. The chain links TRBV5-1 to TRBJ2-7, with 8 bases matching TRBD2. What was sequenced was peripheral blood. The sequence was collected from a woman aged 80 or older with acute or convalescent COVID-19. The CDR3 coding sequence is TGCGCCAGCAGCCCGGGGGGGGACGGCTACGAGCAGTACTTC. Its translation is CASSPGGDGYEQYF. Complete variable domain (other parts from reference TRBV5-1 and TRBJ2-7): KAGVTQTPRYLIKTRGQQVTLSCSPISGHRSVSWYQQTPGQGLQFLFEYFSETQRNKGNFPGRFSGRQFSNSRSEMNVSTLELGDSALYLCASSPGGDGYEQYFGPGTRLTVT.